The entry that follows covers one T cell receptor beta chain sequence. The sample belongs to a study of control samples from healthy donors and cancer patients. Sequencing was performed with immunoSEQ multiplex PCR; in TCRdb, only in-frame clones are kept and a portion is missing. The sample has around 130,000 clones, about 88% seen once. Sequencing used blood. This receptor was taken from a man aged 45 to 65 in good health.

CDR3 sequence: CASSSQTGGTDTQYF. CDR3 nucleotide sequence: TGTGCCAGCAGCTCCCAGACAGGGGGCACAGATACGCAGTATTTT. The chain uses TRBV7-9 and TRBJ2-3; 8 bases are a match to TRBD1. This CDR3 has 15 residues. Looked up from germline, CDR1 is SEHNR and CDR2 is FQNEAQ (reference sequence). The V segment lost 4 bases and the J segment 1 base; nucleotides outside the gene matches: 4.